These T cell receptor beta chains were read from a single sample in a study of blood T cell repertoires in COVID-19. Sequenced by immunoSEQ multiplex PCR; TCRdb stores in-frame clones only, minus some. The table includes over 55,000 clones, about four fifths detected once. The sample consisted of peripheral blood. All receptors come from a man aged 50 or older with active COVID-19. Each CDR3 is given with its conserved first and last residue. Each record gives: CDR3 DNA, CDR3 protein, D gene, J gene, clone size, V gene. The D gene is left open where the match is weak. Clone size is stated in some rows and not others, as once, few, many or a class when expanded.

DNA: TGCGCCAGCAGCCTAGATCTTGGGGCGGAGACCCAGTACTTC; CDR3: CASSLDLGAETQYF; D: NA; J: TRBJ2-5; size: NA; V: TRBV5-1
DNA: TGTGCCAGCGGACTAGCGGGGGGCGATGAGCAGTTCTTC; CDR3: CASGLAGGDEQFF; D: TRBD2; J: TRBJ2-1; size: NA; V: TRBV4-2
DNA: TGCGCCAGCAGCGCCCTAGCGGGAGGGCCCGATACGCAGTATTTT; CDR3: CASSALAGGPDTQYF; D: TRBD2; J: TRBJ2-3; size: NA; V: TRBV5-1
DNA: TGTGCCAGCAGCGTAGATGGCCAGGGGGACAATTCACCCCTCCACTTT; CDR3: CASSVDGQGDNSPLHF; D: TRBD1; J: TRBJ1-6; size: NA; V: TRBV9
DNA: TGTGCCAGCAGTCTACAGGGACATGGCTACACCTTC; CDR3: CASSLQGHGYTF; D: NA; J: TRBJ1-2; size: NA; V: TRBV2
DNA: TGTGCTAGTGGTTTGACGGACAGGACGAACTACGAGCAGTACTTC; CDR3: CASGLTDRTNYEQYF; D: TRBD1; J: TRBJ2-7; size: NA; V: TRBV12-5
DNA: TGTGCCAGCAGCGCCGGGAGGGGGGAGACCCAGTACTTC; CDR3: CASSAGRGETQYF; D: TRBD2; J: TRBJ2-5; size: NA; V: TRBV2
DNA: TGTGCCAGCTCACCACCGGGACAGGGGACCTCATTCTCTGGAAACACCATATATTTT; CDR3: CASSPPGQGTSFSGNTIYF; D: TRBD1; J: TRBJ1-3; size: NA; V: TRBV18
DNA: TGTGCCAGCAGCTCCTCCTTGGACTGGAAAGAGCAGTTCTTC; CDR3: CASSSSLDWKEQFF; D: NA; J: TRBJ2-1; size: NA; V: TRBV7-2
DNA: TGTGCCAGCAGCATTCTGGGCATTCCTGGCTACACCTTC; CDR3: CASSILGIPGYTF; D: NA; J: TRBJ1-2; size: NA; V: TRBV21-1
DNA: TGTGCCAGCAGCTTAGGGCGGGACTACCCCACACGAGAGACCCAGTACTTC; CDR3: CASSLGRDYPTRETQYF; D: TRBD2; J: TRBJ2-5; size: NA; V: TRBV11-3
DNA: TGTGCCAGCAGTTACACGGCTAGCACTGAAGCTTTCTTT; CDR3: CASSYTASTEAFF; D: NA; J: TRBJ1-1; size: once; V: TRBV6-5
DNA: TGTGCCAGCAGCCAATCGGGGACCGGGGAGCTGTTTTTT; CDR3: CASSQSGTGELFF; D: NA; J: TRBJ2-2; size: NA; V: TRBV3-1/TRBV3-2
DNA: TGCGCCAGCAGCCAAGATTGGGTGACGGACAGAGGTTATTATTCACCCCTCCACTTT; CDR3: CASSQDWVTDRGYYSPLHF; D: NA; J: TRBJ1-6; size: NA; V: TRBV4-3
DNA: TGTGCCAGCAGTCCCCGTAGGGCTAGCGGGAGACGCACAGATACGCAGTATTTT; CDR3: CASSPRRASGRRTDTQYF; D: TRBD2; J: TRBJ2-3; size: NA; V: TRBV6-6
DNA: TGCGCCAGCAGGCTGGGGCCCTCCGAGCAGTACTTC; CDR3: CASRLGPSEQYF; D: NA; J: TRBJ2-7; size: NA; V: TRBV10-2
DNA: TGTGCCAGCTCACCACGGACAGGGTCGCAAGAGACCCAGTACTTC; CDR3: CASSPRTGSQETQYF; D: TRBD1; J: TRBJ2-5; size: NA; V: TRBV18
DNA: TGTGCCAGCGGGGGCAGGGGCGATAGCGGGGAGCTGTTTTTT; CDR3: CASGGRGDSGELFF; D: NA; J: TRBJ2-2; size: NA; V: TRBV5-5
DNA: TGTGCCTGGAGTGGCGCGCCTGGTCAGCCCCAGCATTTT; CDR3: CAWSGAPGQPQHF; D: NA; J: TRBJ1-5; size: NA; V: TRBV30
DNA: TGCGCCAGCAGCCAAGATATCGGCGGGGGGGTCGAGCAGTACTTC; CDR3: CASSQDIGGGVEQYF; D: TRBD2; J: TRBJ2-7; size: NA; V: TRBV4-3
DNA: TGCGCCAGCGGCGGGGCCCACACTGAAGCTTTCTTT; CDR3: CASGGAHTEAFF; D: NA; J: TRBJ1-1; size: NA; V: TRBV5-1
DNA: TGTGCCAGCAGCCCAACCTGGACTAGCGGGGGGAAAGATACGCAGTATTTT; CDR3: CASSPTWTSGGKDTQYF; D: TRBD2; J: TRBJ2-3; size: once; V: TRBV7-7
DNA: TGTGCCAGCAGTTTCTCGACAGAGGACTATGGCTACACCTTC; CDR3: CASSFSTEDYGYTF; D: NA; J: TRBJ1-2; size: NA; V: TRBV6-2/TRBV6-3
DNA: TGTGCCAGCAGCCAATATGGGACAGGGGTCGACAATGAGCAGTTCTTC; CDR3: CASSQYGTGVDNEQFF; D: TRBD1; J: TRBJ2-1; size: NA; V: TRBV14
DNA: TGTGCCTGGACTAGAGGGCCTTTCTACGAGCAGTACTTC; CDR3: CAWTRGPFYEQYF; D: NA; J: TRBJ2-7; size: NA; V: TRBV30
DNA: TGTGCTAGTGGTTTGGCCCACACGCGACAGGGTGGTAAAGCTAACTATGGCTACACCTTC; CDR3: CASGLAHTRQGGKANYGYTF; D: TRBD1; J: TRBJ1-2; size: once; V: TRBV12-5
DNA: TGTGCCAGTAGTACCGCGCTGTTAGGACAGGGTCAGCCTGAAGCTTTCTTT; CDR3: CASSTALLGQGQPEAFF; D: TRBD1; J: TRBJ1-1; size: NA; V: TRBV19
DNA: TGTGCCAGCAGCTCACAGGGGGCCCTTAACTATGGCTACACCTTC; CDR3: CASSSQGALNYGYTF; D: TRBD1; J: TRBJ1-2; size: NA; V: TRBV7-9
DNA: TGCGCCAGCAGGGGTGTTGGGACAGGGCGCTACGAGCAGTACTTC; CDR3: CASRGVGTGRYEQYF; D: TRBD1; J: TRBJ2-7; size: few; V: TRBV4-1
DNA: TGTGCCAGCAGCTTTTCGGGACAACGAGGCCGCACCGGGGAGCTGTTTTTT; CDR3: CASSFSGQRGRTGELFF; D: NA; J: TRBJ2-2; size: many; V: TRBV7-6
DNA: TGTGCCAGCAGTTACGACCTGGACAGATTAGACAATCAGCCCCAGCATTTT; CDR3: CASSYDLDRLDNQPQHF; D: NA; J: TRBJ1-5; size: NA; V: TRBV6-2/TRBV6-3
DNA: TGTGCCAGCAGACGCACTAGCACAGATACGCAGTATTTT; CDR3: CASRRTSTDTQYF; D: NA; J: TRBJ2-3; size: NA; V: TRBV2
DNA: TGCAGTGCTAGTCCAGGGCTTAATGAAAAACTGTTTTTT; CDR3: CSASPGLNEKLFF; D: NA; J: TRBJ1-4; size: NA; V: TRBV20-1
DNA: TGTGCCAGCAGCCCGGGACAGGGGGCAGGTGAAGCTTTCTTT; CDR3: CASSPGQGAGEAFF; D: TRBD1; J: TRBJ1-1; size: NA; V: TRBV7-9
DNA: TGCGCCAGCAGCCAGGGCGCGGGGGGTAAGGGCATTCAGTACTTC; CDR3: CASSQGAGGKGIQYF; D: TRBD2; J: TRBJ2-4; size: once; V: TRBV4-1
DNA: TGTGCCAGCAGCGATACCGGGACTAGCGGGAGCTGGGAAGAGACCCAGTACTTC; CDR3: CASSDTGTSGSWEETQYF; D: TRBD2; J: TRBJ2-5; size: NA; V: TRBV7-9
DNA: TGTGCCAGCAGTTTGTGGCAGGGGGATTCACCCCTCCACTTT; CDR3: CASSLWQGDSPLHF; D: TRBD1; J: TRBJ1-6; size: once; V: TRBV27
DNA: TGCGCCAGCTCGGGGACAGGGGGAATGCGTGAAGCTTTCTTT; CDR3: CASSGTGGMREAFF; D: TRBD1; J: TRBJ1-1; size: once; V: TRBV10-2
DNA: TGCGCCAGCAGCCAAGATCATGGGACAGGGGGCTACGAGCAGTACTTC; CDR3: CASSQDHGTGGYEQYF; D: TRBD1; J: TRBJ2-7; size: NA; V: TRBV4-3
DNA: TGTGCCACCCAACTCGACAGGAGGTATGGCTACACCTTC; CDR3: CATQLDRRYGYTF; D: NA; J: TRBJ1-2; size: NA; V: TRBV10-3
DNA: TGTGCCAGCAGCGGGACTAGCCGGAATGAGCAGTTCTTC; CDR3: CASSGTSRNEQFF; D: TRBD2; J: TRBJ2-1; size: few; V: TRBV9
DNA: TGCGCCAGCAGCCAAGAGGGGGCGGGCAAGCAGTTCTTC; CDR3: CASSQEGAGKQFF; D: NA; J: TRBJ2-1; size: NA; V: TRBV4-1
DNA: TGTGCCAGCAGCCGCTCGCAGGGGGCGAAAAATGGGGCCAACGTCCTGACTTTC; CDR3: CASSRSQGAKNGANVLTF; D: TRBD1; J: TRBJ2-6; size: NA; V: TRBV14
DNA: TGTGCCAGCAGTCGGGAGTCCTACGAGCAGTACTTC; CDR3: CASSRESYEQYF; D: NA; J: TRBJ2-7; size: NA; V: TRBV2
DNA: TGTGCCAGCAGCTTAAGGACAGAAGAGACCCAGTACTTC; CDR3: CASSLRTEETQYF; D: NA; J: TRBJ2-5; size: NA; V: TRBV5-4
DNA: TGCGCCAGCAACAGGGGGGATACCGGGGAGCTGTTTTTT; CDR3: CASNRGDTGELFF; D: TRBD1; J: TRBJ2-2; size: NA; V: TRBV5-1
DNA: TGTGCCAGCAGCTTAGGATATGTAGGAACAGTCCCTTTCGCGAACACTGAAGCTTTCTTT; CDR3: CASSLGYVGTVPFANTEAFF; D: NA; J: TRBJ1-1; size: NA; V: TRBV7-8
DNA: TGTGCCAGCAGCACCGGGACAGCCAACACTGAAGCTTTCTTT; CDR3: CASSTGTANTEAFF; D: TRBD1; J: TRBJ1-1; size: NA; V: TRBV5-6
DNA: TGTGCCAGCAGCTTACATAAGGGACAGGGGAACTATGGCTACACCTTC; CDR3: CASSLHKGQGNYGYTF; D: TRBD1; J: TRBJ1-2; size: NA; V: TRBV11-2
DNA: TGTGCCAGCAGCTCGCTTAGCGACCCCACAGATACGCAGTATTTT; CDR3: CASSSLSDPTDTQYF; D: NA; J: TRBJ2-3; size: NA; V: TRBV7-7
DNA: TGTGCCAGCTCACCTGGACAGGGGGCGAATCCCCAGCATTTT; CDR3: CASSPGQGANPQHF; D: TRBD1; J: TRBJ1-5; size: NA; V: TRBV18
DNA: TGTGCCACCAGTGATACTCGACAGGTCAACAATGAGCAGTTCTTC; CDR3: CATSDTRQVNNEQFF; D: NA; J: TRBJ2-1; size: NA; V: TRBV24-1